What follows describes a single T cell receptor beta chain. This record belongs to a study of early T cells in non-severe SARS-CoV-2 infection. Trimming removed 5 bases at V and 7 bases at J, with 11 bases between. The CDR3 has 13 residues. The germline V gene has CDR1 KGHSH and CDR2 LQKENI. MiXCR, run by TCRdb on the 5' RACE reads, gives a single entry per CDR3 protein. This sample has over 60,000 distinct CDR3 sequences, with about 11% found just once. The J gene is TRBJ1-4, the V gene TRBV18; D is possibly TRBD1 (5 bases). Material: whole blood, obtained at baseline. The receptor comes from an adult who was a healthcare worker with PCR-confirmed SARS-CoV-2 infection or an uninfected control (not recorded which). CDR3 coding DNA: TGTGCCAGCTCATTACAGGTCGGTGAAAAACTGTTTTTT. Translated, it gives CASSLQVGEKLFF.